This TCR beta chain emerged from a study of T cell repertoires in cytomegalovirus infection. Study as a whole: In public TCR beta signatures, there were indications of both CMV infection and matching HLA type. Findings and caveats of the study: CMV-specific TCR beta clonotypes restricted by HLA-C dominated the ex vivo response. Carriage of CMV together with the relevant HLA was identifiable through cumulative public TCR beta family frequency.

TCRdb processed the reads anew with MiXCR; each CDR3 protein has one entry. Of roughly 500,000 distinct CDR3 sequences in the sample, under 55% are singletons; the top ten hold around 44%. Turning to this clonotype: Antigen specificity is unknown.

The CDR3 sequence is 14 residues long. Unmatched junction bases numbered 10, after V lost 6 bases and J lost 7 bases. CDR1 and CDR2 (germline): SGHVS, FNYEAQ. This chain uses TRBV7-6 with TRBJ2-5; 8 positions match TRBD2. Sequenced here: cultured PBMCs, sampled from culture after CMV antigen stimulation. This sequence originates from a human donor in good health (CMV status not recorded). Some clones in this sample may be carry-over from other donors' samples. CDR3 nucleotides: TGTGCCAGCAGTTCCATGTCCCGGGGGGGGACCCAGTACTTC. As protein: CASSSMSRGGTQYF.